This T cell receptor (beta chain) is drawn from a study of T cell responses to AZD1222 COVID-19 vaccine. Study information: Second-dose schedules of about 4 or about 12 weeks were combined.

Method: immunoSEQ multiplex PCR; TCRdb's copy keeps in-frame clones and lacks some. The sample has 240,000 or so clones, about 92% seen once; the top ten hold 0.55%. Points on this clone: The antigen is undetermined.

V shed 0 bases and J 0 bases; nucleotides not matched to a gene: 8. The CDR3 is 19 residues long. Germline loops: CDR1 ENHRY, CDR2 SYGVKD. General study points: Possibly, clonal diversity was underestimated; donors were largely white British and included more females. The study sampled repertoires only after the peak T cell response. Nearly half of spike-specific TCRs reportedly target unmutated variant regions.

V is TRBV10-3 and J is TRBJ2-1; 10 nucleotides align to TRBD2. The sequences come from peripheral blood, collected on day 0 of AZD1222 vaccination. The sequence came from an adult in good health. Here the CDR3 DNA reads TGTGCCATCAGTGAGTCGAGATATAGCGGGGGGAGCTCCTACAATGAGCAGTTCTTC. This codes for CAISESRYSGGSSYNEQFF.